The rows below give T cell receptor beta chains drawn from one sample of a study of cytomegalovirus exposure and HLA in healthy donors. Generated by immunoSEQ multiplex PCR, the TCRdb table keeps only in-frame clones and is missing some. The sample records 100,000 to 150,000 clones, 89% being singletons. The sample was PBMCs. The receptors were sampled from a woman under 30 in good health and CMV-seronegative. The CDR3 runs from the conserved cysteine through the conserved F or W. Each record gives: V gene, clone size, CDR3 protein. Size tells how often a clone was seen (once, few, many) or the class of an expanded clone, and some rows leave it out.

V gene: TRBV2
clone size: NA
CDR3 protein: CASSDGPRGYGYTF

V gene: TRBV28
clone size: NA
CDR3 protein: CASSKRGLAGAYEQFF

V gene: TRBV5-1
clone size: NA
CDR3 protein: CASKGLGGPTYEQYF

V gene: TRBV6-4
clone size: NA
CDR3 protein: CASSVGLAGDNEQFF

V gene: TRBV28
clone size: NA
CDR3 protein: CAIGGQGFQQFF

V gene: TRBV28
clone size: NA
CDR3 protein: CASSYITGGEGRQPQHF

V gene: TRBV15
clone size: NA
CDR3 protein: CATSRDLDRHYGYTF

V gene: TRBV5-1
clone size: NA
CDR3 protein: CASSSSGINYSGANVLTF

V gene: TRBV28
clone size: once
CDR3 protein: CASSLSSYTDTQYF

V gene: TRBV18
clone size: NA
CDR3 protein: CASSWAADEKLFF

V gene: TRBV7-2
clone size: NA
CDR3 protein: CASSLANPGQEAFF

V gene: TRBV25-1
clone size: NA
CDR3 protein: CASSSGTSGRVTDAQYF

V gene: TRBV7-8
clone size: NA
CDR3 protein: CASSLAPTASSYEQYF

V gene: TRBV5-6
clone size: once
CDR3 protein: CASSLDTEAFF

V gene: TRBV5-1
clone size: NA
CDR3 protein: CASSLARDRVDYEQYF

V gene: TRBV4-2
clone size: NA
CDR3 protein: CASSQELAGGQETQYF

V gene: TRBV4-2
clone size: NA
CDR3 protein: CASSQGVGTGQHGNQPQHF

V gene: TRBV15
clone size: NA
CDR3 protein: CATSSRTGGPDTQYF

V gene: TRBV10-1
clone size: many
CDR3 protein: CASSYSTDTQYF

V gene: TRBV19
clone size: NA
CDR3 protein: CASRGQGPTLDPQHF

V gene: TRBV4-2
clone size: NA
CDR3 protein: CASSQDARAGNTEAFF

V gene: TRBV2
clone size: NA
CDR3 protein: CARTGGDLSGANVLTF

V gene: TRBV7-2
clone size: NA
CDR3 protein: CASSLPLAGGEQYF

V gene: TRBV18
clone size: NA
CDR3 protein: CASGQSTDTQYF

V gene: TRBV21-1
clone size: NA
CDR3 protein: CASHPLGTVTHEQYF

V gene: TRBV10-2
clone size: NA
CDR3 protein: CASGGAGDTIYF